Listed here are 4 T cell receptor beta chains from one sample, sequenced in a study of cytomegalovirus exposure and HLA in healthy donors. It was with 60 Vbeta and 13 Jbeta primers that the PCR ran. TCRdb keeps only in-frame clones here, not all; method: immunoSEQ multiplex PCR. This repertoire shows 150,000 to 200,000 clones, around three quarters found once; its top ten account for roughly 2.5%. Sequenced sample: PBMCs. The receptors shown here come from a woman aged 30 to 39 in good health and CMV-seropositive.

In regard to this clone: An end of the junction does not agree with germline; a read error may underlie this. The rearrangement links TRBV7-9 to TRBJ1-3; no firm D call. CDR3 length equals 12 residues. CDR1 is SEHNR, CDR2 FQNEAQ, per germline (reference sequence). CDR3 region: CASSSYGDTIYF. The CDR3, as DNA: TGTGCCAGCAGCAGCTATGGAGACACCATATATTTT.

This clone was picked up one time. The gene calls are TRBV19 and TRBJ1-1; 8 bases map to TRBD1. CDR3 length: 13 residues. Per the germline V gene, CDR1 is LNHDA and CDR2 is SQIVND (reference sequence). Unmatched junction bases numbered 2, after V lost 6 bases and J lost 2 bases. The CDR3 spells CASSDRGNTEAFF. The DNA for the CDR3 is TGTGCCAGTAGCGACAGGGGTAACACTGAAGCTTTCTTT.

The rearrangement uses TRBV7-9 and TRBJ2-7; 7 bases are shared with TRBD2. The germline V gene encodes CDR1 SEHNR and CDR2 FQNEAQ (reference sequence). With 1 base clipped from V and 4 bases from J, the junction kept 16 bases outside the gene matches. There are 18 residues in the CDR3. The CDR3 nucleotides read TGTGCCAGCAGCTTAGAGTATAGTAGCGGGCCTTCTGGATACGAGCAGTACTTC. Translated, it gives CASSLEYSSGPSGYEQYF.

The chain employs TRBV7-9 and TRBJ2-7, with 7 nucleotides matching TRBD2. CDR3 length equals 14 residues. Looked up from germline, CDR1 is SEHNR and CDR2 is FQNEAQ (reference sequence). Trimming at V came to 0 bases and at J to 2 bases, leaving 1 base not matched to a gene. CDR3 sequence (DNA): TGTGCCAGCAGCTTAGCAGGGAGGGCCTACGAGCAGTACTTC. Translated, it gives CASSLAGRAYEQYF.